This T cell receptor beta chain was identified in a study of human T cells and chemical hapten exposure. Points from the study as a whole: There were significantly more large CDR3 similarity clusters among expanded TCRs than among controls.

V was pared by 1 base and J by 1 base, with 11 bases between. Germline V lookup: CDR1 SGHVS, CDR2 FQNEAQ. The CDR3 has 15 residues. This clonotype showed up just a few times. Its matching antigen is unknown. Unique molecular identifiers were affixed to discrete cDNA molecules within the library. Per the original data handling: Sampled TCR counts reached a median of approximately 100,000 per sample, with values ranging from roughly 23,224 to 690,600. One entry per CDR3 protein results from TCRdb running MiXCR on the RACE reads. The V and J calls come from TCRdb's annotation, not from the publication. Found here are tens of thousands of distinct CDR3 sequences, around 10% of them singletons; the top ten hold approximately 4.4%. The time point denotes: patch test 1, 2 weeks after DPC sensitization. Treatment of the sample: therapeutic diphenylcyclopropenone sensitization with weekly scalp DPC. Blood was drawn before each patch test was applied.

The source of this sequence is a woman between 45 and 65 years old with alopecia areata. Some clones in this sample may be carry-over from other donors' samples. The J gene is TRBJ2-7, the V gene TRBV7-8; D is uncertain. The sample consisted of whole blood, taken in connection with sensitization to the hapten diphenylcyclopropenone (DPC). The CDR3 bases are TGTGCCAGCAGCTTAGAAAGGGAAGGGTCCTACGAGCAGTACTTC. It yields the protein CASSLEREGSYEQYF.